Presented here are 6 T cell receptor beta chains from one specimen sequenced in a study of T-cell memory formation after mild COVID-19. TCRdb redid the calling of the 5' RACE reads with MiXCR, one entry per CDR3 protein. The profile shows under 450,000 distinct CDR3 sequences, more than 20% of them singletons. Sample: PBMCs or a T cell subset sorted from them (not recorded which). These receptor sequences come from an adult woman who had mild COVID-19 (a few samples of this study predate the infection). Cell type and time point are not known.

There are many counts of this clonotype. This chain connects TRBV6-4 to TRBJ2-6, with 8 nucleotides matching TRBD1. The germline gives CDR1 MRHNA, CDR2 SNTAGT. Trimming removed 0 bases from V and 2 bases from J; junction bases left unmatched: 0. The CDR3 extends over 16 amino acids. Here the CDR3 reads CASSDSTGAGANVLTF. The CDR3 coding sequence is TGTGCCAGCAGTGACTCGACAGGGGCTGGGGCCAACGTCCTGACTTTC.

This clonotype came up a few times. The chain employs TRBV20-1 and TRBJ2-1, with unresolved D. Germline values: CDR1 DFQATT, CDR2 SNEGSKA (reference sequence). V lost 1 base and J 1 base, leaving 14 bases between the germline ends. This CDR3 comprises 16 residues. CDR3 DNA sequence: TGCAGTGCTAGAGTGGAGCGTTTGATTTCCTACAATGAGCAGTTCTTC. Translation: CSARVERLISYNEQFF.

The table lists this clonotype with many counts. V is TRBV7-6 and J is TRBJ2-1, with D maybe TRBD1 (6 bases). CDR3 length equals 16 residues. Germline loops: CDR1 SGHVS, CDR2 FNYEAQ. The V end was cut by 5 bases, the J end by 0 bases, with 14 bases between. CDR3 sequence reads: CASSVLQGLSYNEQFF. CDR3 in DNA: TGTGCCAGCAGCGTACTACAGGGTCTCTCCTACAATGAGCAGTTCTTC.

This chain links TRBV5-1 with TRBJ1-1; D possibly corresponds to TRBD1 (5 bases). The ends were cut back, 4 bases at V and 5 bases at J, with 15 bases in the middle. The CDR3 covers 14 residues. Germline V CDR1 and CDR2: SGHRS, YFSETQ. The DNA of the CDR3 is TGCGCCAGCAGCACGGAATCAGGGTATACTGAAGCTTTCTTT. Its translation is CASSTESGYTEAFF.

There are a few counts of this clonotype. This rearrangement joins TRBV11-2 to TRBJ2-2; 9 nucleotides align to TRBD2. This CDR3 contains 14 residues. The V gene's germline CDR1 is SGHAT and CDR2 FQNNGV. The V gene end was trimmed by 5 bases and the J gene end by 6 bases; junction bases not matched to a gene: 4. Written as DNA, the CDR3 is TGTGCCAGCAGCACGACTAGCGGTCCCGGGGAGCTGTTTTTT. Protein product: CASSTTSGPGELFF. The full variable domain, rest sourced from reference TRBV11-2 and TRBJ2-2, is EAGVAQSPRYKIIEKRQSVAFWCNPISGHATLYWYQQILGQGPKLLIQFQNNGVVDDSQLPKDRFSAERLKGVDSTLKIQPAKLEDSAVYLCASSTTSGPGELFFGEGSRLTVL.

This chain connects TRBV27 to TRBJ2-1, with D perhaps matching TRBD2 (6 bases). The CDR3 is 14 residues long. With 6 bases removed from V and 3 bases from J, the gap between germline ends came to 12 bases. The germline CDR1 and CDR2 sequences are MNHEY and SMNVEV (reference sequence). The CDR3 here is CASRRGDLYNEQFF. CDR3 DNA sequence: TGTGCCAGCAGGCGCGGGGATCTCTACAATGAGCAGTTCTTC.